A selection of T cell receptor beta chains follows, all from one sample in a study of Ad26.COV2.S vaccination and SARS-CoV-2 variants. TCRdb's copy holds only in-frame clones and misses some; the assay was immunoSEQ multiplex PCR. This sample has hundreds of thousands of clones, with 85% to 90% found just once. Material: peripheral blood, obtained in a trial of Ad26.COV2.S vaccine versus placebo. The receptors were sampled from a person aged 18-65 years who received the Ad26.COV2.S COVID-19 vaccine or a placebo. CDR3s leave out the opening cysteine and the closing phenylalanine or tryptophan. Each record gives: J gene, V gene, CDR3 protein.

>TRBJ1-1|TRBV4-3
ASSQVLHRGAF
>TRBJ1-3|TRBV7-2
ASSLGFGVLSGNTIY
>TRBJ2-4|TRBV6-6
ASSHEPAKNIQY
>TRBJ2-2|TRBV18
ASSPRTGGSTGELF
>TRBJ2-1|TRBV9
ASSDRLAVSNEQF
>TRBJ2-3|TRBV19
ASSMWGSGTDTQY
>TRBJ1-2|TRBV7-2
ASSLLLSLYGYT
>TRBJ2-3|TRBV7-3
ASSLGTSGNKY
>TRBJ1-4|TRBV25-1
ASSEWTVLGGKLF
>TRBJ2-3|TRBV4-3
ASSQEGAGGADTQY
>TRBJ1-2|TRBV11-2
ASSSPRVYGYT
>TRBJ2-3|TRBV12-5
ASGPPGGDTQY
>TRBJ2-1|TRBV6-2/TRBV6-3
ASSAPGNRNNEQF
>TRBJ2-1|TRBV4-2
ASSQARQSYNEQF
>TRBJ2-5|TRBV19
ASSPRTALGQETQY
>TRBJ1-6|TRBV5-4
ASSPTLAINSPLH
>TRBJ2-7|TRBV6-5
ASSLVRGAYEQY
>TRBJ2-3|TRBV15
ATSKSGRVADTQY
>TRBJ2-3|TRBV3-1/TRBV3-2
ASRKTGGKGDTQY
>TRBJ1-6|TRBV7-3
ASSYSQDQLGGRYNSPLH
>TRBJ1-5|TRBV4-3
ASSQDWLGNQPQH
>TRBJ2-1|TRBV6-4
ASRNGYEQF
>TRBJ2-3|TRBV9
ARSAGGGPDTQY
>TRBJ2-3|TRBV2
ASSEITRTDTQY
>TRBJ2-3|TRBV27
ASSPPPGGAILRTDTQY
>TRBJ1-1|TRBV5-5
ASHRQLGGAGEAF
>TRBJ2-1|TRBV4-2
ASSQSPRERNNEQF
>TRBJ1-5|TRBV27
ASRSGLWSNQPQH
>TRBJ2-7|TRBV7-2
ASKNSQGSHEQY
>TRBJ1-4|TRBV29-1
SVIGVDEKLF
>TRBJ1-2|TRBV30
AWSYGAGEGYGYT
>TRBJ1-3|TRBV15
ATSAVPASGNTIY
>TRBJ1-1|TRBV19
ASSIDFTEAF
>TRBJ2-7|TRBV7-2
ASSFGTANYEQY
>TRBJ2-1|TRBV11-1
ASSPRAGEQF
>TRBJ2-3|TRBV5-3
ARSLAYSGRADTQY
>TRBJ2-4|TRBV5-1
ASSSIPGLAKNIQY
>TRBJ2-1|TRBV5-5
ASSLATQLVYNEQF
>TRBJ2-5|TRBV18
ASSPPLAGGETQY
>TRBJ2-1|TRBV19
ASSLGLAEDYNEQF
>TRBJ1-2|TRBV7-2
ASSSGVGVRYGYT
>TRBJ1-3|TRBV28
ASSPSFSGNTIY
>TRBJ1-1|TRBV5-6
ASSLILISSTEAF
>TRBJ2-2|TRBV18
ASSPGLAWNTGELF
>TRBJ2-1|TRBV5-1
ASRWEAGVYNEQF
>TRBJ2-1|TRBV3-1/TRBV3-2
ASSPGERNEQF